The clone carrying this T cell receptor beta chain occurred many times. Antigen unknown. Arm-PCR of CDR3 regions and iRepertoire HTBI primers were the basis on which TCR beta libraries were built. A single record per CDR3 protein comes from TCRdb applying MiXCR to the multiplex PCR reads. The sample shows approximately 540,000 distinct CDR3 sequences, around 12% of them seen only once. This sample stems from a study of regulatory T cells in long-lasting Graves disease. General observations from the study: Newly diagnosed disease favored TRBV20-1 and TRBJ2-1 over persistent disease.

Indicated time point: newly diagnosed GD, antithyroid drugs for less than 3 months. Making the TCR library involved RNA that had been extracted from PBMCs. This CDR3 is 14 amino acids long. V shed 2 bases and J 5 bases; nucleotides not matched to a gene: 4. CDR1 and CDR2 (germline): KGHSH, LQKENI. This same sample was also part of a study on T cells in Graves' hyperthyroidism and ophthalmopathy.

Sequenced material: peripheral blood mononuclear cells (PBMCs), taken at new diagnosis, from a patient treated with antithyroid drugs. The source is a woman aged 25-40 years with Graves disease. The chain recombines TRBV18 with TRBJ2-7, with 9 bases that match TRBD2. The CDR3 sequence: CASSPFAGGDEQYF. Here the CDR3 DNA reads TGTGCCAGCTCACCATTTGCGGGAGGGGACGAGCAGTACTTC. Variable domain in full (rest from reference TRBV18 and TRBJ2-7): NAGVMQNPRHLVRRRGQEARLRCSPMKGHSHVYWYRQLPEEGLKFMVYLQKENIIDESGMPKERFSAEFPKEGPSILRIQQVVRGDSAAYFCASSPFAGGDEQYFGPGTRLTVT.